Listed below are T cell receptor beta chains from one sample, sequenced in a study of molecular identifiers for immune sequencing clone quantification. TCRdb re-analysed the PCR reads in MiXCR, keeping a single row per CDR3 protein. The sample shows hundreds of thousands of distinct CDR3 sequences, 15% to 20% of them seen only once. The specimen was naive CD8+ T cells from blood, with Jurkat cell RNA spiked in. Source of these receptors: a human donor in good health. Some libraries in this study had Jurkat cell RNA spiked in. Both conserved end residues are part of each CDR3. Fields, in order: J gene, clone size, V gene, D gene, CDR3 protein, CDR3 DNA. The D gene is left open where the match is weak. Not every row has a clone size; where given, it reads once, few, many or a size class.

J gene: TRBJ2-2
clone size: -
V gene: TRBV12-3/TRBV12-4
D gene: -
CDR3 protein: CASTPWLRQAPKAGELFF
CDR3 DNA: TGTGCCAGCACACCTTGGTTAAGACAGGCCCCTAAGGCAGGGGAGCTGTTTTTT

J gene: TRBJ1-1
clone size: many
V gene: TRBV4-1
D gene: -
CDR3 protein: CASSQVPGNYDSSPTEAFF
CDR3 DNA: TGCGCCAGCAGCCAAGTCCCAGGGAACTACGATTCGAGTCCCACTGAAGCTTTCTTT

J gene: TRBJ1-1
clone size: many
V gene: TRBV20-1
D gene: -
CDR3 protein: CSARDKNTEAFF
CDR3 DNA: TGCAGTGCAAGGGACAAGAACACTGAAGCTTTCTTT

J gene: TRBJ2-2
clone size: many
V gene: TRBV7-9
D gene: TRBD1
CDR3 protein: CASSLPGQGRAGELFF
CDR3 DNA: TGTGCCAGCAGTCTTCCGGGACAGGGGAGAGCCGGGGAGCTGTTTTTT

J gene: TRBJ2-4
clone size: -
V gene: TRBV9
D gene: -
CDR3 protein: CASSDEGRILAKNIQYF
CDR3 DNA: TGTGCCAGCAGCGACGAGGGGAGGATTTTAGCCAAAAACATTCAGTACTTC

J gene: TRBJ2-7
clone size: many
V gene: TRBV29-1
D gene: -
CDR3 protein: CSVEDYSGGRRTYEQYF
CDR3 DNA: TGCAGCGTTGAAGATTACAGTGGGGGAAGACGGACCTACGAGCAGTACTTC

J gene: TRBJ2-5
clone size: many
V gene: TRBV12-3/TRBV12-4
D gene: -
CDR3 protein: CASSLAGAGETQYF
CDR3 DNA: TGTGCCAGCAGTTTAGCGGGGGCAGGAGAGACCCAGTACTTC

J gene: TRBJ2-2
clone size: few
V gene: TRBV27
D gene: -
CDR3 protein: CASSLSRGAAGELFF
CDR3 DNA: TGTGCCAGCAGTTTAAGCAGGGGGGCAGCCGGGGAGCTGTTTTTT

J gene: TRBJ1-6
clone size: many
V gene: TRBV27
D gene: -
CDR3 protein: CASRLTGDNSPLHF
CDR3 DNA: TGTGCCAGCAGACTGACAGGAGACAATTCACCCCTCCACTTT

J gene: TRBJ2-7
clone size: many
V gene: TRBV29-1
D gene: -
CDR3 protein: CSVESGNISYEQYF
CDR3 DNA: TGCAGCGTTGAGTCGGGGAATATCTCCTACGAGCAGTACTTC

J gene: TRBJ2-1
clone size: many
V gene: TRBV7-9
D gene: -
CDR3 protein: CASSRTPYNEQFF
CDR3 DNA: TGTGCCAGCAGCCGGACGCCCTACAATGAGCAGTTCTTC

J gene: TRBJ1-1
clone size: many
V gene: TRBV7-9
D gene: -
CDR3 protein: CASSSGGARTEAFF
CDR3 DNA: TGTGCCAGCAGCTCAGGAGGGGCGAGGACTGAAGCTTTCTTT

J gene: TRBJ2-7
clone size: -
V gene: TRBV2
D gene: -
CDR3 protein: CASSPSGGQGKGEQYF
CDR3 DNA: TGTGCCAGCAGCCCATCGGGAGGACAGGGTAAGGGGGAGCAGTACTTC

J gene: TRBJ1-1
clone size: many
V gene: TRBV20-1
D gene: -
CDR3 protein: CSALPGGHEAFF
CDR3 DNA: TGCAGTGCCCTTCCGGGGGGACATGAAGCTTTCTTT

J gene: TRBJ2-5
clone size: many
V gene: TRBV27
D gene: -
CDR3 protein: CASSWQGQETQYF
CDR3 DNA: TGTGCCAGCAGTTGGCAGGGACAAGAGACCCAGTACTTC

J gene: TRBJ2-7
clone size: few
V gene: TRBV4-3
D gene: -
CDR3 protein: CASSQDRFVGNEQYF
CDR3 DNA: TGCGCCAGCAGCCAAGATCGTTTTGTCGGAAACGAGCAGTACTTC

J gene: TRBJ2-2
clone size: many
V gene: TRBV4-3
D gene: -
CDR3 protein: CASSQVIRTGELFF
CDR3 DNA: TGCGCCAGCAGCCAAGTGATCAGGACCGGGGAGCTGTTTTTT

J gene: TRBJ2-7
clone size: -
V gene: TRBV7-9
D gene: -
CDR3 protein: CASRGNLGAAAYEQYF
CDR3 DNA: TGTGCCAGCAGGGGAAACCTAGGCGCAGCCGCCTACGAGCAGTACTTC

J gene: TRBJ2-1
clone size: -
V gene: TRBV2
D gene: -
CDR3 protein: CASSTGNRDWPYNEQFF
CDR3 DNA: TGTGCCAGCTCTACCGGGAACAGGGATTGGCCCTACAATGAGCAGTTCTTC

J gene: TRBJ1-6
clone size: -
V gene: TRBV6-2/TRBV6-3
D gene: -
CDR3 protein: CASSYWNNSPLHF
CDR3 DNA: TGTGCCAGCAGTTACTGGAATAATTCACCCCTCCACTTT

J gene: TRBJ2-7
clone size: many
V gene: TRBV9
D gene: TRBD2
CDR3 protein: CASSVSSGSSYEQYF
CDR3 DNA: TGTGCCAGCAGCGTATCTAGCGGGAGTTCCTACGAGCAGTACTTC

J gene: TRBJ2-7
clone size: many
V gene: TRBV28
D gene: TRBD2
CDR3 protein: CASSLLQAGGEQYF
CDR3 DNA: TGTGCCAGCAGTCTCCTACAGGCCGGGGGGGAGCAGTACTTC

J gene: TRBJ2-5
clone size: -
V gene: TRBV7-3
D gene: -
CDR3 protein: CASSLGPNNRETQYF
CDR3 DNA: TGTGCCAGCAGCTTGGGTCCGAATAACAGGGAGACCCAGTACTTC

J gene: TRBJ2-7
clone size: many
V gene: TRBV12-3/TRBV12-4
D gene: -
CDR3 protein: CASSLFRVGEQYF
CDR3 DNA: TGTGCCAGCAGTTTGTTCAGGGTTGGGGAGCAGTACTTC

J gene: TRBJ2-3
clone size: many
V gene: TRBV9
D gene: -
CDR3 protein: CASRGERSTDTQYF
CDR3 DNA: TGTGCCAGTAGGGGGGAACGGAGCACAGATACGCAGTATTTT

J gene: TRBJ2-7
clone size: few
V gene: TRBV10-1
D gene: TRBD1
CDR3 protein: CASSESTGARDYEQYF
CDR3 DNA: TGCGCCAGCAGTGAGTCCACAGGGGCCCGGGACTACGAGCAGTACTTC

J gene: TRBJ2-7
clone size: few
V gene: TRBV27
D gene: -
CDR3 protein: CASSLMGTYYEQYF
CDR3 DNA: TGTGCCAGCAGTTTAATGGGGACCTACTACGAGCAGTACTTC

J gene: TRBJ2-3
clone size: -
V gene: TRBV12-3/TRBV12-4
D gene: -
CDR3 protein: CASRFRGPDTQYF
CDR3 DNA: TGTGCCAGCAGGTTTCGGGGGCCAGATACGCAGTATTTT

J gene: TRBJ2-7
clone size: -
V gene: TRBV5-6
D gene: TRBD2
CDR3 protein: CASASAGHYEQYF
CDR3 DNA: TGTGCCAGCGCCTCAGCGGGGCACTACGAGCAGTACTTC

J gene: TRBJ2-2
clone size: -
V gene: TRBV21-1
D gene: -
CDR3 protein: CASSKASPRGESGELFF
CDR3 DNA: TGTGCCAGCAGCAAAGCGTCGCCGAGGGGAGAGTCCGGGGAGCTGTTTTTT

J gene: TRBJ1-3
clone size: few
V gene: TRBV6-1
D gene: -
CDR3 protein: CASSGSGHSGNTIYF
CDR3 DNA: TGTGCCAGCAGTGGATCCGGGCACTCTGGAAACACCATATATTTT

J gene: TRBJ1-5
clone size: few
V gene: TRBV5-8
D gene: -
CDR3 protein: CASKIEVHNGRPQHF
CDR3 DNA: TGTGCCAGCAAGATCGAGGTCCATAATGGACGGCCCCAGCATTTT